Many counts were recorded for the clone carrying this TCR beta chain. Germline V gene sequence: CDR1 SGHVS, CDR2 FQNEAQ. The ends lost 5 bases at V and 1 base at J; junction bases unmatched: 12. The CDR3 extends over 18 amino acids. The record originates from a study of T cell repertoires in cytomegalovirus infection. TCRdb ran MiXCR on the reads and lists one entry per CDR3 protein. The sample lists under 850,000 distinct CDR3 sequences, 35% to 40% seen once, with roughly 2.9% in the top ten. This clonotype originated in a human donor in good health (CMV status not recorded). Some clones in this sample may be carry-over from other donors' samples. Sequencing was done on a sample of PBMCs. The chain recombines TRBV7-8 with TRBJ1-1; 11 bases agree with TRBD1. CDR3 residues: CASSPRTGGFRPNTEAFF. In nucleotides, the CDR3 is TGTGCCAGCAGCCCACGGACAGGGGGCTTCCGACCGAACACTGAAGCTTTCTTT.